This T cell receptor beta chain is from a study of T cell repertoires in cytomegalovirus infection. Germline CDR1 reads SGHTA; CDR2 reads FQGNSA. There are 14 residues in the CDR3. Unmatched junction bases numbered 6, after V lost 5 bases and J lost 5 bases. This clonotype was seen ten or more times. TCRdb fed the reads into MiXCR, producing one record per CDR3 protein. The data contain 200,000 to 300,000 distinct CDR3 sequences, approximately 10% of them singletons. The sample was PBMCs. The chain joins TRBV7-2 to TRBJ1-2; 9 bases map to TRBD1. The sequence was collected from a human donor in good health (CMV status not recorded). Some clones in this sample may be carry-over from other donors' samples. In DNA form, the CDR3 reads TGTGCCAGCAGCCGACTCGGACAGGGGTATGGCTACACCTTC. Translation gives CASSRLGQGYGYTF.